The entry below gives a single T cell receptor beta chain sequence along with its context. What it binds is unknown. The data belong to a study of CD8 T cells in Susac syndrome. Overall study findings and caveats: It was acknowledged in the study that its TCR sequencing and HLA analysis involved a relatively small number of individuals.

Random hexamers primed reverse transcription of about 0.45 to 1 ug RNA. TCRdb called the immunoSEQ multiplex PCR reads again in MiXCR, with one record for every CDR3 protein. The data show roughly 200,000 distinct CDR3 sequences, around 95% seen once. V lost 5 bases and J lost 4, with 11 bases in between. The CDR3 has 12 residues. Germline CDR1 is DFQATT and CDR2 is SNEGSKA (reference sequence). Sequenced: CD4+ T cells from PBMCs. The genes are TRBV20-1 and TRBJ1-1; no definite D call. The TCR originated in a human donor in good health. The CDR3 loop reads CSASIMGTEAFF. The CDR3 nucleotides read TGCAGTGCTTCTATCATGGGCACTGAAGCTTTCTTT.